These T cell receptor beta chains were read from a single sample in a study of blood T cell repertoires in COVID-19. TCRdb's copy holds only in-frame clones and misses some; the assay was immunoSEQ multiplex PCR. The sample holds over 95,000 clones, about 83% seen once. Source material: peripheral blood. The receptor source for this set is a man in his sixties or seventies with active or convalescent COVID-19. Each CDR3 is given with its conserved first and last residue. Each record gives: D gene, V gene, clone size, CDR3 length, J gene, CDR3 protein, CDR3 DNA. The D gene is left open where the match is weak. Clone size is shown for a subset of rows, as once, few, many or a class of expanded clone.

TRBD1	TRBV7-3	.	14	TRBJ1-1	CASSITGGNTEAFF	TGTGCCAGCAGCATTACAGGGGGAAACACTGAAGCTTTCTTT
TRBD1	TRBV2	once	17	TRBJ1-3	CASRNLDRGNSGNTIYF	TGTGCCAGCAGAAACCTAGACAGGGGAAACTCTGGAAACACCATATATTTT
.	TRBV6-5	.	14	TRBJ1-1	CASSYSNGGTEAFF	TGTGCCAGCAGTTACTCAAACGGCGGCACTGAAGCTTTCTTT
TRBD2	TRBV20-1	.	14	TRBJ2-7	CSASSREGAYEQYF	TGCAGTGCTAGTTCCAGGGAGGGCGCCTACGAGCAGTACTTC
TRBD1	TRBV9	many	15	TRBJ2-7	CASSVGPTGVYEQYF	TGTGCCAGCAGCGTAGGACCAACAGGGGTCTACGAGCAGTACTTC
TRBD2	TRBV6-5	.	14	TRBJ2-7	CASKTSGALYEQYF	TGTGCCAGCAAAACTAGCGGGGCCCTCTACGAGCAGTACTTC
TRBD1	TRBV15	.	15	TRBJ2-5	CATSNLQGNQETQYF	TGTGCCACCAGCAACCTACAGGGGAACCAAGAGACCCAGTACTTC
TRBD2	TRBV9	.	17	TRBJ2-5	CASSVGVAGGGRETQYF	TGTGCCAGCAGCGTAGGGGTGGCGGGGGGTGGTCGAGAGACCCAGTACTTC
.	TRBV7-2	.	14	TRBJ2-4	CASSLGVSGDIQYF	TGTGCCAGCAGCTTGGGAGTTTCAGGGGACATTCAGTACTTC
TRBD1	TRBV27	.	13	TRBJ1-1	CASSFSGGIEAFF	TGTGCCAGCAGTTTCTCAGGGGGGATTGAAGCTTTCTTT
.	TRBV18	.	14	TRBJ2-7	CASSPSSGPYEQYF	TGTGCCAGCTCACCTTCCAGCGGGCCCTACGAGCAGTACTTC
TRBD1	TRBV18	.	15	TRBJ1-1	CASSEGGGGNTEAFF	TGTGCCAGCTCAGAAGGGGGCGGAGGGAACACTGAAGCTTTCTTT
TRBD2	TRBV28	.	14	TRBJ2-1	CASSLAGGYNEQFF	TGTGCCAGCAGCCTAGCGGGGGGTTACAATGAGCAGTTCTTC
TRBD1	TRBV9	few	15	TRBJ2-7	CASSAGTGGFYEQYF	TGTGCCAGCAGCGCCGGGACAGGAGGCTTCTACGAGCAGTACTTC
.	TRBV19	.	17	TRBJ1-6	CASTPEGSLSGDSPLHF	TGTGCCAGTACTCCCGAAGGATCTCTTTCAGGTGATTCACCCCTCCACTTT
TRBD2	TRBV9	.	15	TRBJ2-2	CASSVERGEAGELFF	TGTGCCAGCAGCGTAGAGCGGGGGGAAGCCGGGGAGCTGTTTTTT
TRBD2	TRBV27	once	15	TRBJ2-1	CAKTTGTSAYNEQFF	TGTGCCAAAACGACAGGGACTAGCGCCTACAATGAGCAGTTCTTC
TRBD2	TRBV4-1	once	16	TRBJ2-5	CASSHGPGGGQETQYF	TGCGCCAGCAGCCACGGCCCGGGGGGGGGACAAGAGACCCAGTACTTC
.	TRBV28	once	14	TRBJ1-5	CASRRPGGHQPQHF	TGTGCCAGCAGGCGTCCGGGGGGCCATCAGCCCCAGCATTTT
TRBD1	TRBV30	once	14	TRBJ1-1	CAWSIQGARGEAFF	TGTGCCTGGAGTATCCAGGGGGCGAGAGGTGAAGCTTTCTTT
.	TRBV9	.	15	TRBJ1-6	CASSVGGGDNSPLHF	TGTGCCAGCAGCGTAGGAGGAGGTGATAATTCACCCCTCCACTTT
TRBD2	TRBV11-2	.	17	TRBJ2-7	CASSSRLGLAGEYEQYF	TGTGCCAGCAGCTCCAGACTCGGACTAGCGGGGGAGTACGAGCAGTACTTC
.	TRBV6-2/TRBV6-3	once	16	TRBJ2-7	CASSPGTHKGNYEQYF	TGTGCCAGCAGTCCAGGGACACATAAGGGGAATTACGAGCAGTACTTC
.	TRBV5-1	.	14	TRBJ2-5	CASSSQGSLETQYF	TGCGCCAGCAGCTCACAGGGATCTCTAGAGACCCAGTACTTC